These 9 T cell receptor beta chains originate from one sample sequenced in a study of shared clonotypes between healthy human individuals. TCRdb's table, derived via immunoSEQ multiplex PCR, lists solely in-frame clones and lacks some. The table records nearly 2 million clones, just under 95% of them present only once. Naive CD8 cells lacked CD45RO, underwent positive selection for CCR7 and left out terminally differentiated effector memory CD45RA+ cells. Sequenced material: naive CD8+ T cells sorted from blood. The receptors were gathered from a young man in good health.

The V gene is TRBV5-1, the J gene TRBJ2-1; D may be TRBD1 (6 bases). The CDR3 has 14 residues. Looked up from germline, CDR1 is SGHRS and CDR2 is YFSETQ. The germline V and J ends were trimmed by 4 bases and 6 bases, with 14 bases remaining between them. In DNA form, the CDR3 reads TGCGCCAGCAGCGTTGCAGGGGTGGGCAATGAGCAGTTCTTC. It specifies CASSVAGVGNEQFF.

The CDR3 is CASSFEGFTETQYF. CDR3 nucleotides: TGTGCCAGCAGTTTTGAGGGGTTCACGGAGACCCAGTACTTC. The chain uses TRBV28 and TRBJ2-5; D tentatively fits TRBD1 or TRBD2 (5 bases each). The CDR3 is made up of 14 amino acids. V was clipped by 3 bases and J by 5 bases, with 13 bases between them. From germline, CDR1 is MDHEN and CDR2 SYDVKM.

This chain uses TRBV4-3 with TRBJ2-7, with TRBD1 identical over 7 bases. The CDR3 totals 15 residues. V lost 3 bases to trimming and J lost 5 bases; unmatched junction nucleotides: 10. Germline-derived CDR1 and CDR2 are LGHNA and YSLEER. This chain's CDR3 is CASSQVAGQGDEQYF. The DNA for the CDR3 is TGCGCCAGCAGCCAGGTGGCAGGGCAGGGGGACGAGCAGTACTTC.

The chain combines TRBV4-1 with TRBJ2-3, with 11 positions matching TRBD2. V lost 4 bases to trimming and J lost 2 bases; unmatched junction nucleotides: 5. Germline V gene lookup returns CDR1 MGHRA and CDR2 YSYEKL. The CDR3 has 16 residues. CDR3 sequence reads: CASSPGTSGYTDTQYF. The CDR3 DNA is TGCGCCAGCAGCCCGGGGACTAGCGGTTACACAGATACGCAGTATTTT.

About this clone: The same CDR3 also results from other DNA sequences found in this sample. V and J are TRBV7-9 and TRBJ2-7; maybe TRBD2 (5 bases). V dropped 5 bases and J dropped 2 bases, with 7 bases sitting between them. This CDR3 is 12 amino acids long. Germline V gene lookup returns CDR1 SEHNR and CDR2 FQNEAQ (reference sequence). The CDR3 region is CASSLGAYEQYF. In nucleotides, the CDR3 is TGTGCCAGCAGCCTGGGAGCCTACGAGCAGTACTTC.

The chain carries TRBV5-6 and TRBJ2-3, with D perhaps matching TRBD1 (5 bases). The germline V and J ends were trimmed by 0 bases and 2 bases, with 10 bases remaining between them. The CDR3 length is 15 residues. Germline V gene data show CDR1 as SGHDT and CDR2 as YYEEEE. The CDR3 coding sequence is TGTGCCAGCAGCTTGGGCCAGGGCTACACAGATACGCAGTATTTT. Amino acids: CASSLGQGYTDTQYF. Full variable domain (rest looked up from reference TRBV5-6 and TRBJ2-3): DAGVTQSPTHLIKTRGQQVTLRCSPKSGHDTVSWYQQALGQGPQFIFQYYEEEERQRGNFPDRFSGHQFPNYSSELNVNALLLGDSALYLCASSLGQGYTDTQYFGPGTRLTVL.

The DNA of the CDR3 is TGTGCCAGCAGTCTCGAGGGGTTCGAAAGCTCCTACGAGCAGTACTTC. Its protein is CASSLEGFESSYEQYF. V and J are TRBV4-2 and TRBJ2-7, with D perhaps given as TRBD1 or TRBD2 (5 bases each). The CDR3 spans 16 residues. CDR1 is LGHNA and CDR2 is YNFKEQ in the germline V gene. Trimming stripped 6 bases from V and 0 bases from J, with 18 bases between.

This chain joins TRBV7-2 and TRBJ2-5; D remains ambiguous. Germline V gene data show CDR1 as SGHTA and CDR2 as FQGNSA. The CDR3 spans 14 residues. Trimming left V 5 bases short and J 0 bases short, with 10 bases between. The CDR3 coding sequence is TGTGCCAGCAGCCAAACTGGGTACCAAGAGACCCAGTACTTC. As protein: CASSQTGYQETQYF. The whole variable domain, filled in from reference TRBV7-2 and TRBJ2-5, reads GAGVSQSPSNKVTEKGKDVELRCDPISGHTALYWYRQSLGQGLEFLIYFQGNSAPDKSGLPSDRFSAERTGGSVSTLTIQRTQQEDSAVYLCASSQTGYQETQYFGPGTRLLVL.

This clone was counted once. The chain recombines TRBV15 with TRBJ1-3; D is perhaps TRBD1 (5 bases). Deletions cut 0 bases from V and 1 base from J, with 10 bases between. Germline V gives CDR1 LNHNV, CDR2 YYDKDF (reference sequence). This CDR3 is built from 16 residues. The CDR3 here is CATSRDAEGSGNTIYF. The CDR3 bases are TGTGCCACCAGCAGAGATGCCGAGGGGTCTGGAAACACCATATATTTT.